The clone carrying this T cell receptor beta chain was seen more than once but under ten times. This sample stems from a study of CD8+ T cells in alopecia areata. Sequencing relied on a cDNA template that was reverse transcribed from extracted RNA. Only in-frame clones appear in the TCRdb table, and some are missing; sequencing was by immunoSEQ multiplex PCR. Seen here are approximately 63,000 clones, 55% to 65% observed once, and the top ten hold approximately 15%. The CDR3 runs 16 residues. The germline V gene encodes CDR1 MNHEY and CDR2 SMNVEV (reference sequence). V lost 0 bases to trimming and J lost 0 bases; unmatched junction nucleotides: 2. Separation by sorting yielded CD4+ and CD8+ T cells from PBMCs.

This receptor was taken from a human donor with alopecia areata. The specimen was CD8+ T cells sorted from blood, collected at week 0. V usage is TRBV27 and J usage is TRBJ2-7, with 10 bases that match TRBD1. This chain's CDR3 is CASSLSGTGVSYEQYF. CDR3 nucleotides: TGTGCCAGCAGTTTATCGGGGACAGGGGTCTCCTACGAGCAGTACTTC.